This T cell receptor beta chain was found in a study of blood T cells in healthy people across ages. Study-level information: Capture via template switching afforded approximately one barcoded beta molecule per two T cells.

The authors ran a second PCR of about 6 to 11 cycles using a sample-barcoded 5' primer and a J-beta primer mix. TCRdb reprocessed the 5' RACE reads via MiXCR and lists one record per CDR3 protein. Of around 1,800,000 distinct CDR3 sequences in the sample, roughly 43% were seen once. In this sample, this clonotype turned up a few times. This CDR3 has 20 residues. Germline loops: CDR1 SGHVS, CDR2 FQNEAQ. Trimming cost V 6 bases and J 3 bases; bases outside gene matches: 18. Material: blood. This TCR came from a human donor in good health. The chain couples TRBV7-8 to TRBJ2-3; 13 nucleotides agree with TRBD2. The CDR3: CASSPRLAGGSTDHTDTQYF. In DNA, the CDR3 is TGTGCCAGCAGTCCACGACTAGCGGGGGGCTCGACGGACCATACAGATACGCAGTATTTT.